The clone carrying this TCR beta chain was recorded many times. Germline V lookup: CDR1 LGHNA, CDR2 YNFKEQ. CDR3 length: 16 residues. V lost 0 bases to trimming and J lost 7 bases; unmatched junction nucleotides: 5. The time point here: healthy volunteer bleed at 6 weeks. Extraction yielded total RNA from whole blood (unfractionated). The data were obtained in a study of human T cells and chemical hapten exposure. TCRdb redid the calling of the RACE reads with MiXCR, one entry per CDR3 protein. The data show 75,000 to 80,000 distinct CDR3 sequences, 8.5% to 9.5% seen once. This TCR was recovered from a female donor in good health. Some clones in this sample may be carry-over from other donors' samples. The sample taken for sequencing was whole blood. This chain joins TRBV4-2 and TRBJ1-4; TRBD1 matches 10 bases. CDR3 nucleotides: TGTGCCAGCAGCCAAGATGGGGACAGGGGCGGTGAAAAACTGTTTTTT. Translated, it gives CASSQDGDRGGEKLFF.